The 11 T cell receptor beta chains presented below share a single source sample, sequenced in a study of spatial heterogeneity in lung cancer. As for time point: sample taken at primary tumor resection. The authors sequenced whole RNA from tumor, nontumor lung or frozen PBMC without sorting. MiXCR, applied by TCRdb to the 5' RACE reads, yields one record per CDR3 protein. In the table there are about 11,000 distinct CDR3 sequences, around 3.5% of which are singletons. Sequencing was performed on PBMCs, taken at surgery. These receptors were collected from a female donor with early-stage non-small cell lung cancer.

This clonotype has at least ten counts. This beta chain slipped into a library made for alpha chains as a stray read, so its size is not meaningful. The rearrangement links TRBV19 to TRBJ2-5; possible D gene TRBD2, 6 bases. The CDR3 consists of 14 residues. V was shortened by 3 bases and J by 4 bases, with 12 bases between the two germline ends. Germline CDR1 is LNHDA and CDR2 is SQIVND (reference sequence). Here the CDR3 reads CASSMGGGRETQYF. In nucleotides, the CDR3 is TGTGCCAGTAGTATGGGGGGAGGCAGAGAGACCCAGTACTTC.

In this sample, this clonotype turned up many times. Because this beta chain is a stray read in a library intended to capture alpha chains, its abundance should not be given much weight. The chain recombines TRBV30 with TRBJ1-2; 7 positions match TRBD1. Germline CDR1 and CDR2: GTSNPN and SVGIG (reference sequence). CDR3 length equals 16 residues. V dropped 1 base and J dropped 10; count of bases not matched to a gene: 18. The CDR3 DNA is TGTGCCTGGAGTGATCTCACCTTTGGGACAGCCTACGACTACACCTTC. Protein sequence: CAWSDLTFGTAYDYTF.

Note on this clonotype: For a library built for alpha chains, this beta chain is a stray read; little rests on its size. The J gene is TRBJ2-1, the V gene TRBV6-2 or TRBV6-3, with 10 bases aligning to TRBD2. The CDR3 extends over 14 amino acids. The germline V gene encodes CDR1 MNHEY and CDR2 SVGEGT. Trimming cost V 6 bases and J 4 bases; bases outside gene matches: 3. CDR3 residues: CASSLSGRYNEQFF. CDR3 nucleotides: TGTGCCAGCAGCCTTAGCGGGAGGTACAATGAGCAGTTCTTC.

This clonotype was recorded many times. Being off target in a library aimed at alpha chains, this beta chain has a size of little meaning. The chain couples TRBV5-1 to TRBJ1-1; no definite D call. The CDR3 consists of 14 residues. CDR1 is SGHRS, CDR2 YFSETQ, per germline. Trimming removed 4 bases at V and 8 bases at J, with 18 bases between. CDR3 nucleotides: TGCGCCAGCAGCGAATTGGCGTACTCCGGGGAAGCTTTCTTT. Its translation is CASSELAYSGEAFF.

Many counts were recorded for this clonotype. For a library built for alpha chains, this beta chain is a stray read; little rests on its size. The rearrangement uses TRBV20-1 and TRBJ2-5, with no clear D. Trimming removed 1 base from V and 5 bases from J, with 11 bases in between. Germline V gene lookup returns CDR1 DFQATT and CDR2 SNEGSKA (reference sequence). This CDR3 region has 13 residues. CDR3: CSARVPRVETQYF. The CDR3 DNA sequence: TGCAGTGCTAGAGTCCCTCGTGTGGAGACCCAGTACTTC.

Many counts were recorded for this clonotype. A library prepared for alpha chains yielded this beta chain as an off-target read; its size is of little meaning. The chain carries TRBV19 and TRBJ1-4; TRBD1 aligns across 9 bases. The germline CDR1 and CDR2 sequences are LNHDA and SQIVND (reference sequence). This CDR3 is 15 amino acids long. V was pared by 5 bases and J by 4 bases, with 5 bases of the junction left unmatched. The CDR3 protein is CASSLGDRDNEKLFF. The CDR3 nucleotides are TGTGCCAGTAGTCTGGGGGACAGGGATAATGAAAAACTGTTTTTT.

At least ten counts were recorded for this clonotype. A library prepared for alpha chains yielded this beta chain as an off-target read; its size is of little meaning. The V and J genes are TRBV5-6 and TRBJ1-1, with 7 bases fitting TRBD1. This CDR3 spans 16 amino acids. The junction had 16 bases not matched to a gene; V was cut back by 4 bases and J by 7 bases. CDR1 is SGHDT, CDR2 YYEEEE, per germline. Here the CDR3 DNA reads TGTGCCAGCAGCGGCTTACAGGGGCTGAGGGCGGATGAAGCTTTCTTT. Its translation: CASSGLQGLRADEAFF.

This clonotype was observed many times. Since it is a stray read in a library aimed at alpha chains, this beta chain has a size that is not meaningful. This sequence joins TRBV7-9 and TRBJ1-5, with a tentative D call TRBD1 (5 bases). The V gene lost 3 bases and the J gene lost 5 bases, with 17 bases spanning the gap. The length of the CDR3 is 16 residues. Germline-derived CDR1 and CDR2 are SEHNR and FQNEAQ (reference sequence). DNA of the CDR3: TGTGCCAGCAGCTTCTATCAGGTAGGGGCAGATCAGCCCCAGCATTTT. This sequence encodes CASSFYQVGADQPQHF.

Many counts were recorded for this clonotype. A much larger clone differs by one base, so this may be a read error. Since it is a stray read in a library aimed at alpha chains, this beta chain has a size that is not meaningful. The gene calls are TRBV20-1 and TRBJ2-7, with D perhaps being TRBD1 or TRBD2 (5 bases each). Germline lookup yields CDR1 DFQATT and CDR2 SNEGSKA (reference sequence). The V gene lost 5 bases and the J gene lost 6 bases, with 20 bases spanning the gap. The CDR3 length is 14 residues. The CDR3 sequence: CSAGSGAENIEQYF. The CDR3 DNA sequence: TGCAGTGCTGGGAGTGGGGCGGAGAATATCGAGCAGTACTTC.

This clonotype was counted at least ten times. The junction shows a germline mismatch at one end, possibly a read error. A library made for alpha chains picked up this beta chain off target, so its size means little. This chain joins TRBV27 and TRBJ2-1; 11 positions match TRBD2. There are 16 residues in the CDR3. Per the germline V gene, CDR1 is MNHEY and CDR2 is SMNVEV (reference sequence). Here the CDR3 DNA reads TGCACCAGCAGCCAAGTAGCGGGAGGGATAGACAATGAGCAGTTCTTC. Amino acid sequence: CTSSQVAGGIDNEQFF.

This clonotype has ten or more counts. This beta chain is an off-target read within a library intended for alpha chains, so its frequency means little. V usage is TRBV20-1 and J usage is TRBJ2-5, with TRBD1 identical over 8 bases. J lost 5 bases, V lost 4 bases, and 6 bases had no gene match. The CDR3 has 13 residues. Germline lookup yields CDR1 DFQATT and CDR2 SNEGSKA (reference sequence). The CDR3 sequence is CSATPDRAETQYF. The CDR3 nucleotides read TGCAGTGCTACTCCGGACAGGGCTGAGACCCAGTACTTC.